A single sample gave rise to the 19 T cell receptor beta chains below, sequenced in a study of cytomegalovirus exposure and HLA in healthy donors (dated by TCRdb to about 2017). Preparation of the library involved the immunoSEQ multiplex PCR assay. For the multiplex PCR, a mixture combining 60 forward primers for TCR Vbeta segments and 13 reverse primers for TCR Jbeta segments was used. Sourced from immuneACCESS, this table was stored by TCRdb with only in-frame sequences that have V and J called. A share of the clones is absent; for the studies checked, an unresolved V gene accounts for under half, and the remainder has no known explanation. Counted in this sample were about 190,000 clones; approximately 70% of them appeared once. Less than 2% of the sample comes from the top ten. Sequencing used PBMCs. These receptors came from a woman aged 30 to 39 in good health and CMV-seronegative.

This clone appeared a single time. This chain joins TRBV9 and TRBJ2-7; TRBD1 might be the D (7 bases). Trimming removed 2 bases at V and 6 bases at J, with 15 bases between. The CDR3 is 14 residues long. Germline CDR1 reads SGDLS; CDR2 reads YYNGEE. The chain's CDR3 is CASSVADREVEQYF. The CDR3 DNA is TGTGCCAGCAGCGTCGCCGACAGGGAGGTCGAGCAGTACTTC.

The CDR3 DNA sequence: TGTGCCAGCAGCTTAGCGAGCTTCACCGGGGAGCTGTTTTTT. Its protein is CASSLASFTGELFF. This rearrangement joins TRBV7-6 to TRBJ2-2; no clear D gene. The CDR3 sequence is 14 residues long. With 0 bases removed from V and 4 bases from J, the gap between germline ends came to 6 bases. Germline V CDR1 and CDR2: SGHVS, FNYEAQ.

The genes are TRBV6-1 and TRBJ2-7, with TRBD1 identical over 7 bases. The V gene's germline CDR1 is MNHNS and CDR2 SASEGT. The CDR3 consists of 15 residues. With V trimmed by 1 base and J by 3 bases, 6 bases remained unmatched. The CDR3 bases are TGTGCCAGCAGTGAAGGTTGGACAGGCTACTACGAGCAGTACTTC. This encodes CASSEGWTGYYEQYF.

Here the CDR3 reads CASSQRWTGQKGYTF. CDR3 bases: TGCGCCAGCAGCCAGAGATGGACAGGGCAGAAGGGCTACACCTTC. V gene TRBV4-1 combines with J gene TRBJ1-2; 8 nucleotides agree with TRBD1. This CDR3 is built from 15 residues. V lost 3 bases and J lost 8; bases outside the gene matches: 11. CDR1 MGHRA and CDR2 YSYEKL come from the germline V gene.

The chain is built from TRBV5-5 and TRBJ2-7, with 8 bases identical to TRBD1. Trimming took 7 bases from V and 5 from J; bases not matched to a gene: 14. CDR1 is SGHKS and CDR2 is YYEKEE in the germline V gene (reference sequence). The CDR3 consists of 15 residues. The CDR3 DNA reads as TGTGCCAGCGGAGACCTCGGACAGGGCAGTGACGAGCAGTACTTC. This gives the protein CASGDLGQGSDEQYF.

The chain employs TRBV10-3 and TRBJ2-1, with TRBD1 as a possible D gene (6 bases). V gave up 4 bases and J gave up 0 bases, with 7 bases separating them. The CDR3 spans 14 residues. CDR1 and CDR2 from the germline V gene are ENHRY and SYGVKD. The CDR3 reads CAISVQGSYNEQFF. CDR3 nucleotides: TGTGCCATCAGTGTACAGGGCTCCTACAATGAGCAGTTCTTC.

This clone occurred a few times. The gene calls are TRBV6-6 and TRBJ2-2, with D possibly matching TRBD1 (5 bases). The CDR3 consists of 13 residues. Trimming removed 5 bases from V and 7 bases from J, with 11 bases in between. Germline CDR1 MNHNY, CDR2 SVGAGI (reference sequence). CDR3 amino acids: CASSLTGLGELFF. The CDR3 DNA follows: TGTGCCAGCAGTCTAACAGGTCTCGGGGAGCTGTTTTTT.

In nucleotides, the CDR3 is TGTGCCAGCAGCTTGACAGGGGTGGGCTATGGCTACACCTTC. Translated, it gives CASSLTGVGYGYTF. The chain links TRBV7-2 to TRBJ1-2; 8 bases agree with TRBD1. Germline loops: CDR1 SGHTA, CDR2 FQGNSA. The CDR3 loop spans 14 amino acids. V was clipped by 3 bases and J by 4 bases; unmatched bases: 4.

J is TRBJ2-7 and V is TRBV6-1; no clear D. Trimming took off 2 bases at V and 0 bases at J, with 8 bases between the two ends. The CDR3 runs 14 residues. CDR1 and CDR2 (germline): MNHNS, SASEGT. The CDR3 nucleotides are TGTGCCAGCAGTGAAAGGCGGAGCTCCTACGAGCAGTACTTC. Translated: CASSERRSSYEQYF.

The chain recombines TRBV11-3 with TRBJ2-1, with 8 bases fitting TRBD2. Looked up from germline, CDR1 is SGHNT and CDR2 is YENEEA. V shed 1 base and J 5 bases; nucleotides not matched to a gene: 7. This CDR3 has 16 residues. CDR3 bases: TGTGCCAGCAGCTTAGGTAGTCTAGCGGGTAACAATGAGCAGTTCTTC. Translating gives CASSLGSLAGNNEQFF.

The CDR3 nucleotides are TGTGCCAGCAGCGTCCCTGGCACAGATACGCAGTATTTT. Protein product: CASSVPGTDTQYF. The J gene is TRBJ2-3, the V gene TRBV13; D unresolved. The germline V gene encodes CDR1 PRHDT and CDR2 FYEKMQ (reference sequence). CDR3 length equals 13 residues. V shed 5 bases and J shed 1 base, with 7 bases lying between them. Using reference TRBV13 and TRBJ2-3 for the parts outside the CDR3, the full variable domain is AAGVIQSPRHLIKEKRETATLKCYPIPRHDTVYWYQQGPGQDPQFLISFYEKMQSDKGSIPDRFSAQQFSDYHSELNMSSLELGDSALYFCASSVPGTDTQYFGPGTRLTVL.

This clone was recorded a few times. The V call is TRBV5-4, the J call TRBJ2-7, with 12 positions matching TRBD2. V trimming: 0 bases; J trimming: 3 bases; junction bases outside the gene matches: 4. The CDR3 is 16 residues long. Germline V gives CDR1 SGHNT, CDR2 YYREEE (reference sequence). The CDR3 region has the DNA TGTGCCAGCAGCTTGGGACTAGCGGGAGATCTCTACGAGCAGTACTTC. This codes for CASSLGLAGDLYEQYF.

This clone was counted a few times. Other DNA sequences from this sample encode an identical CDR3 as well. The chain carries TRBV7-3 and TRBJ2-3; D is perhaps TRBD1 (5 bases). The CDR3 is made up of 16 amino acids. Trimming cost V 3 bases and J 5 bases, with 18 bases left between them. Germline loops: CDR1 SGHTA, CDR2 FQGTGA. CDR3 in DNA: TGTGCCAGCAGCTTGGGTGGTAGGGGAAGGGAAGATACGCAGTATTTT. This sequence encodes CASSLGGRGREDTQYF. Full variable domain (rest looked up from reference TRBV7-3 and TRBJ2-3): GAGVSQTPSNKVTEKGKYVELRCDPISGHTALYWYRQSLGQGPEFLIYFQGTGAADDSGLPNDRFFAVRPEGSVSTLKIQRTERGDSAVYLCASSLGGRGREDTQYFGPGTRLTVL.

The rearrangement joins TRBV28 to TRBJ1-2; D is possibly TRBD1 (5 bases). Germline CDR1 MDHEN, CDR2 SYDVKM. V was clipped by 6 bases and J by 4 bases, with 21 bases between them. The CDR3 is made up of 16 amino acids. The CDR3 spells CASSHGSGGWGYGYTF. The DNA of the CDR3 is TGTGCCAGCAGCCACGGTTCGGGGGGGTGGGGCTATGGCTACACCTTC.

This clone appeared a few times. The V call is TRBV29-1, the J call TRBJ1-1; a weak D match, TRBD1 (6 bases). V shed 7 bases and J shed 6 bases, with 30 bases lying between them. This CDR3 comprises 17 residues. Germline CDR1 reads SQVTM; CDR2 reads ANQGSEA. CDR3 amino acids: CSENPTQYGGTTSEAFF. CDR3 DNA: TGCAGCGAGAACCCAACGCAGTACGGTGGGACAACTTCTGAAGCTTTCTTT.

The CDR3 region has the DNA TGTGCCAGCAGCTTATTCAGCCGTTCCGCGTGGGACAGGGGAGGCGGCTACACCTTC. Its translation: CASSLFSRSAWDRGGGYTF. This chain links TRBV7-9 with TRBJ1-2, with 10 bases matching TRBD1. The CDR3 spans 19 residues. The ends lost 2 bases at V and 8 bases at J; junction bases unmatched: 20. The germline CDR1 and CDR2 sequences are SEHNR and FQNEAQ (reference sequence).

The rearrangement joins TRBV7-8 to TRBJ1-2; TRBD1 is a possible D gene (5 bases). Germline assignment: CDR1 SGHVS and CDR2 FQNEAQ. The CDR3 covers 16 residues. Trimming left V 1 base short and J 4 bases short, with 16 bases between. CDR3 DNA: TGTGCCAGCAGCTTAGGGGGCCCAGTGGTTCGCTATGGCTACACCTTC. This codes for CASSLGGPVVRYGYTF.

The chain is built from TRBV7-3 and TRBJ2-7; D unresolved. Per the germline V gene, CDR1 is SGHTA and CDR2 is FQGTGA. With 2 bases removed from V and 5 bases from J, the gap between germline ends came to 16 bases. CDR3 length: 15 amino acids. The CDR3 loop is CASSLVAPGWDEQYF. CDR3 in DNA: TGTGCCAGCAGCTTAGTAGCTCCGGGTTGGGACGAGCAGTACTTC.

The CDR3 loop reads CASSDLGGGDYGYTF. In nucleotides, the CDR3 is TGTGCCAGCAGTGACCTTGGGGGGGGTGACTATGGCTACACCTTC. J is TRBJ1-2 and V is TRBV2, with D possibly TRBD1 on 5 matching bases. CDR1 is SNHLY and CDR2 is FYNNEI in the germline V gene. Between the trimmed V and J ends, which lost 3 bases and 3 bases, there was a span of 14 bases. The CDR3 is 15 amino acids. The full variable domain, with the rest looked up from reference TRBV2 and TRBJ1-2, is EPEVTQTPSHQVTQMGQEVILRCVPISNHLYFYWYRQILGQKVEFLVSFYNNEISEKSEIFDDQFSVERPDGSNFTLKIRSTKLEDSAMYFCASSDLGGGDYGYTFGSGTRLTVV.